These 19 T cell receptor beta chains came from one sample sequenced in a study of blood T cells in healthy people across ages. Using a J-beta primer mix together with a sample-barcoded 5' primer, a second PCR was run for roughly 7 to 12 cycles. TCRdb passed the 5' RACE reads through MiXCR, listing each CDR3 protein once. The data show over 1.5 million distinct CDR3 sequences, around half seen once. Sequenced material: blood. The receptors originated from a woman between 40 and 55 years old in good health.

In this sample, this clonotype turned up a few times. The chain couples TRBV29-1 to TRBJ2-5, with 11 bases that match TRBD1. Gene TRBJ2-7 matches the end of the DNA better, so the J call may be wrong. Germline CDR1 is SQVTM and CDR2 is ANQGSEA. The length of the CDR3 is 16 residues. The DNA of the CDR3 is TGCAGCGTTGGGCATCGTTGGACAGGGGGCCAATACGAGCAGTACTTC. Its protein is CSVGHRWTGGQYEQYF.

The chain uses TRBV5-1 and TRBJ2-5; 7 bases are a match to TRBD1. The CDR3 has 14 residues. Germline V gene sequence: CDR1 SGHRS, CDR2 YFSETQ. The junction had 6 bases not matched to a gene; V was cut back by 4 bases and J by 3 bases. The CDR3 loop is CASSIGQVEETQYF. CDR3 sequence (DNA): TGCGCCAGCAGCATTGGACAGGTAGAAGAGACCCAGTACTTC.

The J gene is TRBJ2-3, the V gene TRBV11-2; 10 bases align to TRBD2. The CDR3 extends over 17 amino acids. Looked up from germline, CDR1 is SGHAT and CDR2 is FQNNGV. The trim removed 6 bases at V and 4 bases at J, leaving 13 bases unmatched. CDR3 protein: CASSSTLLAGRADTQYF. CDR3 nucleotides: TGTGCCAGCAGTTCCACCCTACTAGCGGGGCGGGCAGATACGCAGTATTTT. Together with reference TRBV11-2 and TRBJ2-3, the CDR3 gives the full variable domain: EAGVAQSPRYKIIEKRQSVAFWCNPISGHATLYWYQQILGQGPKLLIQFQNNGVVDDSQLPKDRFSAERLKGVDSTLKIQPAKLEDSAVYLCASSSTLLAGRADTQYFGPGTRLTVL.

This clonotype appeared a few times. The V and J genes are TRBV20-1 and TRBJ2-5; TRBD2 matches at 16 bases. Per germline, CDR1 DFQATT and CDR2 SNEGSKA (reference sequence). Trimming removed 6 bases from V and 0 bases from J; junction bases left unmatched: 10. The CDR3 loop spans 18 amino acids. For the CDR3, the DNA is TGCAGTGCGAATGAGGGACTAGCGGGGGGGCTTTACCAAGAGACCCAGTACTTC. Translated, it gives CSANEGLAGGLYQETQYF.

The rearrangement links TRBV4-3 to TRBJ2-7; D is possibly TRBD2 (5 bases). V was trimmed by 0 bases and J by 0 bases, leaving 9 bases between them. The V gene's germline CDR1 is LGHNA and CDR2 YSLEER. The CDR3 runs 15 residues. CDR3 residues: CASSQDQAGSYEQYF. DNA of the CDR3: TGCGCCAGCAGCCAAGATCAGGCGGGCTCCTACGAGCAGTACTTC.

Notes on this clonotype: A far more abundant clone sits one base away, making this likely a read error. V is TRBV7-6 and J is TRBJ2-3; D is unclear. Looked up from germline, CDR1 is SGHVS and CDR2 is FNYEAQ. The CDR3 is 12 residues long. The CDR3 reads CASSLAADTLYF. For the CDR3, the DNA is TGTGCCAGCAGCTTAGCGGCAGATACGCTGTATTTT.

The chain joins TRBV20-1 to TRBJ2-1; tentatively, D is TRBD1 (6 bases). Germline CDR1 is DFQATT and CDR2 is SNEGSKA (reference sequence). The CDR3 sequence is 18 residues long. V was shortened by 0 bases and J by 4 bases, with 22 bases between the two germline ends. The CDR3 region has the DNA TGCAGTGCTAGAGATAGATTGACGGCAGGGGATCCATACAATGAGCAGTTCTTC. The encoded protein is CSARDRLTAGDPYNEQFF.

This clonotype was found a few times. The rearrangement joins TRBV12-3 or TRBV12-4 to TRBJ1-2, with D maybe TRBD1 (5 bases). The CDR3 has 14 amino acids. V shed 3 bases and J shed 0 bases, with 8 bases lying between them. The CDR3 DNA reads TGTGCCAGCAGTTTGACAGCGACTAACTATGGCTACACCTTC. Translating gives CASSLTATNYGYTF.

In DNA form, the CDR3 reads TGCAGTGCTAGGCGCCCTGAAGAGACCCAGTACTTC. Protein product: CSARRPEETQYF. The J gene is TRBJ2-5, the V gene TRBV20-1; D gene unclear. Germline V gene lookup returns CDR1 DFQATT and CDR2 SNEGSKA (reference sequence). The CDR3 is 12 amino acids. V lost 3 bases to trimming and J lost 3 bases, with 8 bases between them.

This clonotype was recorded only once. The chain joins TRBV28 to TRBJ1-2, with no clear D. The CDR3 consists of 14 residues. Looked up from germline, CDR1 is MDHEN and CDR2 is SYDVKM. Trimming pared 5 bases from V and 0 bases from J, leaving 10 bases between. The CDR3 is CASSGGLPNYGYTF. CDR3 DNA: TGTGCCAGCAGTGGAGGGCTACCTAACTATGGCTACACCTTC.

This clonotype showed up just a few times. The CDR3 sequence: CATSFGTGSYGYTF. CDR3 nucleotide sequence: TGTGCCACCAGCTTTGGGACAGGGAGCTATGGCTACACCTTC. The rearrangement links TRBV15 to TRBJ1-2; 9 bases fit TRBD1. V was pared by 5 bases and J by 4 bases, with 5 bases of the junction left unmatched. Germline-derived CDR1 and CDR2 are LNHNV and YYDKDF (reference sequence). The CDR3 has 14 amino acids. The full variable domain, in which reference TRBV15 and TRBJ1-2 provide the parts outside the CDR3, is DAMVIQNPRYQVTQFGKPVTLSCSQTLNHNVMYWYQQKSSQAPKLLFHYYDKDFNNEADTPDNFQSRRPNTSFCFLDIRSPGLGDTAMYLCATSFGTGSYGYTFGSGTRLTVV.

This chain uses TRBV27 with TRBJ2-5, with D perhaps assigned TRBD1 or TRBD2 (6 bases each). The CDR3 extends over 14 amino acids. The germline V and J ends were trimmed by 6 bases and 1 base, with 12 bases remaining between them. Germline CDR1 and CDR2: MNHEY and SMNVEV (reference sequence). The CDR3 reads CASRAQGLQETQYF. As DNA, the CDR3 is TGTGCCAGCAGAGCACAGGGACTCCAAGAGACCCAGTACTTC.

V usage is TRBV4-1 and J usage is TRBJ1-6; D remains unclear. Trimming stripped 2 bases from V and 2 bases from J, with 10 bases between. Germline assignment: CDR1 MGHRA and CDR2 YSYEKL. This CDR3 has 16 residues. The CDR3 sequence: CASSQSPGPYNSPLHF. The CDR3 region has the DNA TGCGCCAGCAGCCAATCTCCCGGACCCTATAATTCACCCCTCCACTTT.

This clonotype was recorded only once. The J gene is TRBJ2-3, the V gene TRBV24-1; 9 bases line up with TRBD2. The germline gives CDR1 KGHDR, CDR2 SFDVKD. The CDR3 is made up of 17 amino acids. The trim removed 0 bases at V and 5 bases at J, leaving 8 bases unmatched. CDR3 protein: CATSDLQASGALDTQYF. CDR3 DNA sequence: TGTGCCACCAGTGATTTGCAGGCTAGCGGGGCTTTAGATACGCAGTATTTT.

V is TRBV20-1 and J is TRBJ2-5; D not certain. The CDR3 is made up of 13 amino acids. V shed 1 base and J shed 3 bases, with 9 bases lying between them. Per germline, CDR1 DFQATT and CDR2 SNEGSKA (reference sequence). The CDR3 reads CSARGRLKETQYF. The CDR3 region has the DNA TGCAGTGCTAGAGGGCGGTTAAAAGAGACCCAGTACTTC.

The genes are TRBV7-9 and TRBJ2-5; 9 bases map to TRBD2. The CDR3 is 14 amino acids. V was pared by 10 bases and J by 0 bases, with 6 bases of the junction left unmatched. Germline values: CDR1 SEHNR, CDR2 FQNEAQ (reference sequence). The CDR3 is CATAGGQYQETQYF. CDR3 coding DNA: TGTGCCACAGCGGGGGGCCAGTACCAAGAGACCCAGTACTTC.

V usage is TRBV10-3 and J usage is TRBJ2-3; either TRBD1 or TRBD2 may fit D (5 bases each). The length of the CDR3 is 11 residues. Germline V lookup: CDR1 ENHRY, CDR2 SYGVKD. The CDR3: CSMQGADTQYF. CDR3 coding DNA: TGTAGTATGCAGGGAGCAGATACGCAGTATTTT.

This clonotype was counted only a few times. The chain carries TRBV24-1 and TRBJ2-5, with D possibly being TRBD1 (5 bases). Trimming removed 1 base from V and 5 bases from J, with 13 bases in between. The CDR3 length is 15 residues. Germline V gives CDR1 KGHDR, CDR2 SFDVKD. DNA for the CDR3: TGTGCCACCAGTGATTTTTATAAGGGGTCGGAGACCCAGTACTTC. Amino acids: CATSDFYKGSETQYF.

In its sample, this clonotype was seen a few times. The rearrangement uses TRBV6-5 and TRBJ2-3; 10 positions match TRBD2. The ends lost 0 bases at V and 0 bases at J; junction bases unmatched: 12. The CDR3 loop spans 20 amino acids. CDR1 is MNHEY, CDR2 SVGAGI, per germline. The CDR3 sequence is CASSYSPLLLAGSSTDTQYF. CDR3 DNA sequence: TGTGCCAGCAGTTACTCCCCCCTCCTACTAGCGGGGAGTAGCACAGATACGCAGTATTTT.